This T cell receptor beta chain is from a study of technical replicates of blood from a handful of donors. The repertoire was sequenced with immunoSEQ multiplex PCR; TCRdb's copy has only in-frame clones and lacks some. The sample lists 70,000 to 85,000 clones, roughly 97% seen once, with 0.15% to 0.2% in the top ten. Germline V gives CDR1 MNHEY, CDR2 SMNVEV (reference sequence). Trimming removed 6 bases from V and 2 bases from J, with 20 bases in between. The CDR3 spans 16 residues. The sequencing input was T cells isolated from PBMCs. This receptor was obtained from a human donor in good health. V is TRBV27 and J is TRBJ2-7, with a tentative D call TRBD1 (6 bases). DNA of the CDR3: TGTGCCAGCAGCCCGGCAGTGGGGGCTGAAGCCTACGAGCAGTACTTC. The encoded protein is CASSPAVGAEAYEQYF.